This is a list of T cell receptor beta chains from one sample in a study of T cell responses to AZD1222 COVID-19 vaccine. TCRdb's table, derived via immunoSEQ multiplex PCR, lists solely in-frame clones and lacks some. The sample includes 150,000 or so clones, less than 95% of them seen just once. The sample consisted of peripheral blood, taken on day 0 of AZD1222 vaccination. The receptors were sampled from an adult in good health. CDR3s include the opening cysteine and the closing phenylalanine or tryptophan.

CDR3: CASSLSGGSGYTF
J: TRBJ1-2
V: TRBV5-1

CDR3: CASSPKGGYTF
J: TRBJ1-2
V: TRBV12-3/TRBV12-4

CDR3: CASSPRTGTGLNTEAFF
J: TRBJ1-1
V: TRBV6-6

CDR3: CASSVCWEQNTRTYEQYF
J: TRBJ2-7
V: TRBV9

CDR3: CASSLIVSSSGGAETQYF
J: TRBJ2-5
V: TRBV5-4

CDR3: CASSVAGSGYSYNEQFF
J: TRBJ2-1
V: TRBV9

CDR3: CASSVTTGGGSDTQYF
J: TRBJ2-3
V: TRBV9

CDR3: CASSWASGANVLTF
J: TRBJ2-6
V: TRBV6-2/TRBV6-3

CDR3: CSARTGVNTEAFF
J: TRBJ1-1
V: TRBV29-1

CDR3: CATSAQLGAYNEQFF
J: TRBJ2-1
V: TRBV24-1

CDR3: CSVDDWESLGTQYF
J: TRBJ2-5
V: TRBV29-1

CDR3: CASSFIRGNEKLFF
J: TRBJ1-4
V: TRBV7-9

CDR3: CASSNLGSYEQYF
J: TRBJ2-7
V: TRBV12-3/TRBV12-4

CDR3: CASSQDLRANEKLFF
J: TRBJ1-4
V: TRBV4-3

CDR3: CASSNSGSNQPQHF
J: TRBJ1-5
V: TRBV4-1

CDR3: CASSLGLALNSQETQYF
J: TRBJ2-5
V: TRBV5-1

CDR3: CASSTEPGTGRKLFF
J: TRBJ1-4
V: TRBV5-4

CDR3: CAWSSTSGVGEGGYTF
J: TRBJ1-2
V: TRBV30

CDR3: CASSQEGLAGAQETQYF
J: TRBJ2-5
V: TRBV3-1/TRBV3-2

CDR3: CASSLDANLNYGYTF
J: TRBJ1-2
V: TRBV19

CDR3: CSVGTVGMDTQYF
J: TRBJ2-3
V: TRBV29-1

CDR3: CASRSGVAGARGETQYF
J: TRBJ2-5
V: TRBV5-4

CDR3: CASFLRGDFQETQYF
J: TRBJ2-5
V: TRBV6-5

CDR3: CASSLTTGTGNGYTF
J: TRBJ1-2
V: TRBV7-3

CDR3: CASSGTGAYEQYF
J: TRBJ2-7
V: TRBV18

CDR3: CASSTGGGYGYTF
J: TRBJ1-2
V: TRBV12-3/TRBV12-4

CDR3: CASSFSGGYEQYF
J: TRBJ2-7
V: TRBV7-3

CDR3: CASSQDKGRNYTF
J: TRBJ1-2
V: TRBV4-2

CDR3: CASSLRGSGTQYF
J: TRBJ2-3
V: TRBV3-1/TRBV3-2

CDR3: CASSLGLLAGRDNEQFF
J: TRBJ2-1
V: TRBV5-6

CDR3: CSVRVRANEQFF
J: TRBJ2-1
V: TRBV29-1

CDR3: CAWIATRGGYTF
J: TRBJ1-2
V: TRBV30

CDR3: CASSQEPTGPLHF
J: TRBJ1-6
V: TRBV18

CDR3: CASIRGTNTGELFF
J: TRBJ2-2
V: TRBV2

CDR3: CATTGTPGGELFF
J: TRBJ2-2
V: TRBV24-1

CDR3: CAITPGQGYEQYF
J: TRBJ2-7
V: TRBV10-3

CDR3: CAISEYFTSPSTDTQYF
J: TRBJ2-3
V: TRBV10-3

CDR3: CAIKSPRDQETQYF
J: TRBJ2-5
V: TRBV10-3

CDR3: CASSALDEQFF
J: TRBJ2-1
V: TRBV9

CDR3: CASSQDSLRPGELFF
J: TRBJ2-2
V: TRBV3-1/TRBV3-2

CDR3: CASSWQGGYDGYTF
J: TRBJ1-2
V: TRBV7-9

CDR3: CASSLRHPWANEKLFF
J: TRBJ1-4
V: TRBV7-2

CDR3: CASALTAASYNEQFF
J: TRBJ2-1
V: TRBV7-9

CDR3: CASSSGQGGEQYF
J: TRBJ2-7
V: TRBV11-3

CDR3: CASSIAGLFREKLFF
J: TRBJ1-4
V: TRBV27